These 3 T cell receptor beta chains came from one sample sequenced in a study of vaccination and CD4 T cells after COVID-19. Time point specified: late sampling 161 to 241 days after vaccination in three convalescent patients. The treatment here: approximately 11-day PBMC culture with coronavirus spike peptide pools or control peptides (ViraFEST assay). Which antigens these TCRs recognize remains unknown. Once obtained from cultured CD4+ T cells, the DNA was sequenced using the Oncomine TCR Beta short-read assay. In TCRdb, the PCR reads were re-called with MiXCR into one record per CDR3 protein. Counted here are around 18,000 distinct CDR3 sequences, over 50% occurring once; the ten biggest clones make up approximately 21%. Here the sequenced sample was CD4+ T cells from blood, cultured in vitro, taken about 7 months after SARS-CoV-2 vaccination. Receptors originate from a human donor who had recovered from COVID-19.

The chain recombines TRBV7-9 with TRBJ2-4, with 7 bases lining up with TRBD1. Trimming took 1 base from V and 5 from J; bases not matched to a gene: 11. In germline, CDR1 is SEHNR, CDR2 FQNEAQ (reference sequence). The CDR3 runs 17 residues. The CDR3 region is CASSLGFGRGTQNIQYF. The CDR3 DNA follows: TGTGCCAGCAGCTTAGGATTTGGCAGGGGGACCCAAAACATTCAGTACTTC.

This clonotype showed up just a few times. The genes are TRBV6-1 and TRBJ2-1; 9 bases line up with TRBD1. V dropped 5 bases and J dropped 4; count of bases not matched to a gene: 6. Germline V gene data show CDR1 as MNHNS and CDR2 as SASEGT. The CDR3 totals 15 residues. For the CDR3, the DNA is TGTGCCAGCAGTCAACAGGGGGCGCGATACAATGAGCAGTTCTTC. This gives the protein CASSQQGARYNEQFF.

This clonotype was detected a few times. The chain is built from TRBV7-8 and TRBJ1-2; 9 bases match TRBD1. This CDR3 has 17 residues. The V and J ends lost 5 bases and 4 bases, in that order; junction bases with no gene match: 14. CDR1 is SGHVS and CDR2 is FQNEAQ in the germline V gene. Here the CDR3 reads CASSTYRDRAAGYGYTF. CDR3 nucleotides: TGTGCCAGCAGCACCTACCGGGACAGGGCCGCTGGCTATGGCTACACCTTC.